One sample yielded the 21 T cell receptor beta chains listed below, sequenced in a study of blood T cell repertoires in COVID-19 (TCRdb year 2020). The library was built by means of the immunoSEQ multiplex PCR assay. TCRdb mirrors the immuneACCESS table, restricted to in-frame sequences. Some clones are absent from its copies; in checked studies, under half trace to an unresolved V gene, and the reason for the others is unknown. In this sample the table shows approximately 180,000 clones, approximately 79% of which occur a single time. 26% of the sample lies in the top ten. Sample: peripheral blood. These receptor sequences come from a woman between 65 and 79 years old with acute or convalescent COVID-19.

The CDR3 sequence is CASSQGSGQGYEQYF. The CDR3 DNA reads as TGTGCCAGCAGCCAAGGTTCGGGACAGGGATACGAGCAGTACTTC. This sequence joins TRBV3-1 (or the pseudogene TRBV3-2) and TRBJ2-7, with 9 bases matching TRBD1. J gave up 4 bases and V 1 base, and 5 bases lay outside the gene matches. Germline V gives CDR1 LGHDT, CDR2 YNNKEL (reference sequence). This CDR3 comprises 15 residues.

The chain employs TRBV12-5 and TRBJ2-1; TRBD1 aligns across 7 bases. After removal of 5 bases from V and 9 bases from J, the junction contained 13 bases not matched to a gene. The CDR3 has 15 amino acids. Per the germline V gene, CDR1 is LGHNT and CDR2 is FRNRAP. Here the CDR3 reads CASGPPASPGGEQFF. The CDR3 DNA reads TGTGCTAGTGGTCCTCCGGCGAGCCCAGGGGGTGAGCAGTTCTTC.

Many counts were recorded for this clone. V and J are TRBV10-2 and TRBJ2-1; 9 nucleotides line up with TRBD1. V shed 5 bases, J shed 6 bases, and the junction held 8 bases outside the gene matches. The germline CDR1 and CDR2 sequences are WSHSY and SAAADI. This CDR3 comprises 15 residues. CDR3 sequence reads: CASSRPGQGRNEQFF. The CDR3 DNA follows: TGCGCCAGCAGTAGACCGGGACAGGGACGCAATGAGCAGTTCTTC.

The rearrangement joins TRBV4-2 to TRBJ2-3; the match to TRBD2 covers 11 bases. The V segment lost 1 base and the J segment 2 bases; nucleotides outside the gene matches: 11. There are 19 residues in the CDR3. Germline V gene lookup returns CDR1 LGHNA and CDR2 YNFKEQ. CDR3 sequence (DNA): TGTGCCAGCAGCCAAGGGGCCGGGACTAGCGGCAGGCCCACAGATACGCAGTATTTT. Its protein is CASSQGAGTSGRPTDTQYF.

In this sample, this clone turned up once. This chain joins TRBV9 and TRBJ1-3; D uncertain. V lost 3 bases to trimming and J lost 4 bases, with 20 bases between them. Germline V gene sequence: CDR1 SGDLS, CDR2 YYNGEE. The CDR3 runs to 17 residues. The CDR3 loop is CASSAEEYTASGNTIYF. The CDR3 DNA reads as TGTGCCAGCAGCGCCGAGGAATATACCGCATCCGGAAACACCATATATTTT.

The chain joins TRBV21-1 to TRBJ2-7; TRBD1, the table's D call, was not compared with the DNA. TRBV21-1 is designated a pseudogene. The CDR3 totals 16 residues. The CDR3: CASSKTVTTGTYEQYF. As DNA, the CDR3 is TGTGCCAGCAGCAAAACTGTGACAACAGGCACCTACGAGCAGTACTTC.

This chain joins TRBV27 and TRBJ2-1, with TRBD1 matching over 9 bases. The CDR3 length is 15 residues. Germline values: CDR1 MNHEY, CDR2 SMNVEV (reference sequence). The trim removed 6 bases at V and 5 bases at J, leaving 8 bases unmatched. The CDR3 is CASRTGTGYDNEQFF. The CDR3 DNA reads as TGTGCCAGCAGGACGGGGACAGGGTATGACAATGAGCAGTTCTTC.

J is TRBJ1-6 and V is TRBV12-5, with D maybe TRBD1 (5 bases). Trimming removed 8 bases at V and 10 bases at J, with 21 bases between. CDR3 length equals 15 residues. Per germline, CDR1 LGHNT and CDR2 FRNRAP. CDR3 in DNA: TGTGCTAGTTCTGAAAACGGGGGATTCAGGTCACCCCTCCACTTT. Protein product: CASSENGGFRSPLHF.

The chain has TRBV24-1 and TRBJ2-1, with TRBD1 identical over 10 bases. V shed 0 bases, J shed 8 bases, and the junction held 9 bases outside the gene matches. The CDR3 spans 17 residues. CDR1 is KGHDR, CDR2 SFDVKD, per germline. DNA of the CDR3: TGTGCCACCAGTGATTTGGGGATAGTAGGGACAGGGGATGAGCAGTTCTTC. This translates into CATSDLGIVGTGDEQFF.

J is TRBJ2-7 and V is TRBV27, with D maybe TRBD1 (5 bases). This CDR3 has 16 residues. Germline values: CDR1 MNHEY, CDR2 SMNVEV (reference sequence). V was trimmed by 1 base and J by 0 bases, leaving 13 bases between them. The CDR3 region has the DNA TGTGCCAGCAGTTTATTGAGGCAGGGAAGCTCCTACGAGCAGTACTTC. Its protein is CASSLLRQGSSYEQYF.

This chain joins TRBV28 and TRBJ1-4; 7 nucleotides agree with TRBD1. V shed 4 bases and J 7 bases; nucleotides not matched to a gene: 6. Germline-derived CDR1 and CDR2 are MDHEN and SYDVKM. The length of the CDR3 is 14 residues. The DNA of the CDR3 is TGTGCCAGCAGTTCCGGGACAGTTAGTGAAAAACTGTTTTTT. Translated, it gives CASSSGTVSEKLFF.

The genes are TRBV6-5 and TRBJ2-1; TRBD1 agrees at 8 bases. CDR1 and CDR2 from the germline V gene are MNHEY and SVGAGI. Trimming cost V 6 bases and J 0 bases; bases outside gene matches: 4. The CDR3 is 15 amino acids. The CDR3 DNA follows: TGTGCCAGCAGAGTAACAGGGGGCTCCTACAATGAGCAGTTCTTC. It translates to CASRVTGGSYNEQFF.

The chain links TRBV30 to TRBJ2-7, with D uncertain. Between the trimmed V and J ends, which lost 2 bases and 4 bases, there was a span of 12 bases. Germline V lookup: CDR1 GTSNPN, CDR2 SVGIG (reference sequence). The CDR3 covers 13 residues. CDR3 residues: CAWSRGDLYEQYF. CDR3 DNA sequence: TGTGCCTGGAGTAGAGGAGACCTTTACGAGCAGTACTTC.

The V call is TRBV5-8, the J call TRBJ2-1, with 9 nucleotides matching TRBD1. Germline assignment: CDR1 SGHTS and CDR2 YDEGEE. Unmatched junction bases numbered 2, after V lost 5 bases and J lost 2 bases. This CDR3 is 14 amino acids long. This CDR3 reads CASRYRGPYNEQFF. The DNA of the CDR3 is TGTGCCAGCAGGTACAGGGGGCCCTACAATGAGCAGTTCTTC.

J is TRBJ2-7 and V is TRBV2; D is perhaps TRBD1 (6 bases). There are 15 residues in the CDR3. Per the germline V gene, CDR1 is SNHLY and CDR2 is FYNNEI. Trimming removed 7 bases at V and 0 bases at J, with 16 bases between. The CDR3 region has the DNA TGTGCCAGCAAAAATGACAGGCAAAACTCCTACGAGCAGTACTTC. It codes for CASKNDRQNSYEQYF.

The gene calls are TRBV25-1 and TRBJ1-5; D gene unclear. V was shortened by 6 bases and J by 6 bases, with 12 bases between the two germline ends. The CDR3 consists of 13 residues. Germline CDR1 is MGHDK and CDR2 is SYGVNS. CDR3 bases: TGTGCCAGCAGCCCCAGAGGTACTCAGCCCCAGCATTTT. It translates to CASSPRGTQPQHF.

This clone was seen at least ten times. This chain joins TRBV27 and TRBJ2-7; 12 bases are a match to TRBD2. CDR3 length: 17 amino acids. Germline CDR1 and CDR2: MNHEY and SMNVEV (reference sequence). Trimming took 0 bases from V and 3 from J; bases not matched to a gene: 6. CDR3 residues: CASSLSVTSGRFYEQYF. For the CDR3, the DNA is TGTGCCAGCAGTTTATCGGTGACTAGCGGGAGATTCTACGAGCAGTACTTC.

The chain uses TRBV6-6 and TRBJ2-3; possible D gene TRBD2, 5 bases. Germline CDR1 MNHNY, CDR2 SVGAGI (reference sequence). The CDR3 consists of 13 residues. V lost 8 bases to trimming and J lost 1 base, with 10 bases between them. CDR3 DNA sequence: TGTGCCAGCCGAGAGGGCGGCACAGATACGCAGTATTTT. It translates to CASREGGTDTQYF.

The chain's CDR3 is CASSQPGTANTGELFF. Here the CDR3 DNA reads TGTGCCAGCAGCCAACCCGGGACTGCGAACACCGGGGAGCTGTTTTTT. This chain connects TRBV4-2 to TRBJ2-2; a possible D gene is TRBD2 (6 bases). V was trimmed by 2 bases and J by 0 bases, leaving 10 bases between them. This CDR3 is built from 16 residues. The germline V gene has CDR1 LGHNA and CDR2 YNFKEQ.

The CDR3 region is CASSGNGETQYF. In DNA, the CDR3 is TGTGCCAGTAGCGGGAACGGGGAGACCCAGTACTTC. The J gene is TRBJ2-5, the V gene TRBV6-6, with 8 nucleotides matching TRBD2. There are 12 residues in the CDR3. Germline V CDR1 and CDR2: MNHNY, SVGAGI (reference sequence). J gave up 5 bases and V 9 bases, and 5 bases lay outside the gene matches.

V and J are TRBV19 and TRBJ1-5; tentative D call: TRBD1 (5 bases). V lost 5 bases, J lost 5 bases, and 10 bases lay in between. The CDR3 spans 13 residues. Germline V lookup: CDR1 LNHDA, CDR2 SQIVND (reference sequence). The CDR3 DNA follows: TGTGCCAGTAGTCCAGGGCCATATCAGCCCCAGCATTTT. It translates to CASSPGPYQPQHF.